Below are 5 T cell receptor beta chains sequenced from a single sample in a study of T cells in Graves' hyperthyroidism and ophthalmopathy. From RNA transcripts, TCR beta CDR3 regions were amplified. HTBI primers were employed in a first-round RT-PCR of the TCR CDR3. TCRdb passed the multiplex PCR reads through MiXCR, listing each CDR3 protein once. The sample gives approximately 400,000 distinct CDR3 sequences, around an eighth of which show up once; around 21% is in the top ten. Sequencing was carried out using blood. These receptors all come from a man younger than 40 with Graves' hyperthyroidism that later progressed to Graves' ophthalmopathy.

The chain carries TRBV4-1 and TRBJ1-2; D not resolved. This CDR3 spans 12 amino acids. Looked up from germline, CDR1 is MGHRA and CDR2 is YSYEKL. V lost 4 bases and J lost 4, with 7 bases in between. CDR3 DNA sequence: TGCGCCAGCAGCCCCTACGGCTATGGCTACACCTTC. This sequence encodes CASSPYGYGYTF.

This clonotype appeared many times. In DNA form, the CDR3 reads TGTGCCAGCAGCCAACTTGGCGGGGCATGGACCGGGGAGCTGTTTTTT. Its translation: CASSQLGGAWTGELFF. This sequence joins TRBV5-5 and TRBJ2-2, with TRBD2 as a possible D gene (6 bases). CDR3 size: 16 residues. V was clipped by 4 bases and J by 5 bases, with 18 bases between them. Germline V gene sequence: CDR1 SGHKS, CDR2 YYEKEE (reference sequence).

At least ten counts were recorded for this clonotype. CDR3 sequence reads: CASTPSGTPYEQYF. The CDR3 DNA reads TGTGCCAGCACGCCTAGCGGGACCCCCTACGAGCAGTACTTC. This chain connects TRBV7-9 to TRBJ2-7; TRBD2 matches at 9 bases. CDR3 length: 14 amino acids. The trim removed 7 bases at V and 2 bases at J, leaving 6 bases unmatched. Germline lookup yields CDR1 SEHNR and CDR2 FQNEAQ (reference sequence).

The chain couples TRBV7-9 to TRBJ1-3, with D tentatively TRBD1 (6 bases). The CDR3 spans 13 residues. Germline CDR1 SEHNR, CDR2 FQNEAQ (reference sequence). V shed 5 bases and J shed 7 bases, with 12 bases lying between them. CDR3 bases: TGTGCCAGCAGCACGACAGGAGGGAACACCATATATTTT. Translation: CASSTTGGNTIYF.

This clonotype occurred a few times. The V and J genes are TRBV14 and TRBJ2-2; 10 positions match TRBD1. Germline CDR1 is SGHDN and CDR2 is FVKESK. CDR3 length: 15 residues. Trimming took 1 base from V and 5 from J; bases not matched to a gene: 1. This CDR3 is CASSQVGQGTGELFF. The CDR3 nucleotides read TGTGCCAGCAGCCAAGTGGGACAGGGGACCGGGGAGCTGTTTTTT.